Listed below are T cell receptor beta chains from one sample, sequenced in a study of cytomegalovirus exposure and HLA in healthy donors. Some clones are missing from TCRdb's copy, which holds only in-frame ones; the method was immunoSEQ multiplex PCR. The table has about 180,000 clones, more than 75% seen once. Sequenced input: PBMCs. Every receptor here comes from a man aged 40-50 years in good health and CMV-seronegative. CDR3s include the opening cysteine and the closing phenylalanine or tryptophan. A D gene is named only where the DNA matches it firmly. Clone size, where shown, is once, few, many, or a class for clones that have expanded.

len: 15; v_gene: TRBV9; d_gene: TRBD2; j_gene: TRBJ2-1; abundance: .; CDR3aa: CASSGGGRWGNEQFF; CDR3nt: TGTGCCAGCAGCGGGGGGGGACGGTGGGGCAATGAGCAGTTCTTC
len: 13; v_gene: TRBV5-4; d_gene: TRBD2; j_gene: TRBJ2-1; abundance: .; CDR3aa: CASSLGTTNEQFF; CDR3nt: TGTGCCAGCAGCCTCGGGACTACAAATGAGCAGTTCTTC
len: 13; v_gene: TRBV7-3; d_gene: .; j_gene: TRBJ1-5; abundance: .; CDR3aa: CASSLQENQPQHF; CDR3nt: TGTGCCAGCAGCTTACAGGAAAATCAGCCCCAGCATTTT
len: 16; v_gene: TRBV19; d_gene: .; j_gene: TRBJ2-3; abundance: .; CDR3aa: CASSISGGTSTDTQYF; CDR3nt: TGTGCCAGTAGTATATCTGGGGGGACTAGCACAGATACGCAGTATTTT
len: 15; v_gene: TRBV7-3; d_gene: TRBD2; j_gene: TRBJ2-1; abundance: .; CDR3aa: CASSSSGGAYGEQFF; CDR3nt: TGTGCCAGCAGCTCTAGCGGGGGGGCATATGGTGAGCAGTTCTTC
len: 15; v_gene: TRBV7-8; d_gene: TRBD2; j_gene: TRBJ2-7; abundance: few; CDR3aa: CASSLEGTRGSEQYF; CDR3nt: TGTGCCAGCAGCTTAGAGGGGACTAGGGGCTCCGAGCAGTACTTC
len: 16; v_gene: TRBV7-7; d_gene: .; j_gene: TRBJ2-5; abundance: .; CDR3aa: CASSLGTRGSGETQYF; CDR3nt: TGTGCTAGCAGCCTAGGGACTCGGGGGAGTGGTGAGACCCAGTACTTC
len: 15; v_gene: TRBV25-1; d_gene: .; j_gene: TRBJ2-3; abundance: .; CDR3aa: CASSDRGQSTDTQYF; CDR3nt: TGTGCCAGCAGTGATCGAGGACAGTCTACAGATACGCAGTATTTT
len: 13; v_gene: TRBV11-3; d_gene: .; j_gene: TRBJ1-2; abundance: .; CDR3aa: CASSSDSHYGYTF; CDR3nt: TGTGCCAGCAGCTCGGACAGCCACTATGGCTACACCTTC
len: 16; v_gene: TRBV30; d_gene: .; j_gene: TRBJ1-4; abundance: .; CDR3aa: CAGRSPGRRGNEKLFF; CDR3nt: TGTGCCGGCCGATCACCCGGGCGACGGGGTAATGAAAAACTGTTTTTT
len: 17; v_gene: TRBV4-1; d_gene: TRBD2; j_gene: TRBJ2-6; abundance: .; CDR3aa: CASLPGGAVPLLSVLTF; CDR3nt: TGCGCCAGCCTCCCGGGGGGGGCAGTTCCCCTCCTCAGCGTCCTGACTTTC
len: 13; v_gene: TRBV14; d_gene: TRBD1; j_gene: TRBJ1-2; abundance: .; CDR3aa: CASSLGQGYGYTF; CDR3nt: TGTGCCAGCAGCCTCGGACAGGGGTATGGCTACACCTTC
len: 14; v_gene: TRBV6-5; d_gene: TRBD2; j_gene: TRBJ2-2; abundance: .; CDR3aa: CASSEGLFTGELFF; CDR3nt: TGTGCCAGCAGTGAGGGACTATTCACCGGGGAGCTGTTTTTT
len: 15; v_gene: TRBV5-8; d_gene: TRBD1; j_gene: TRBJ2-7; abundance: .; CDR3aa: CASSLEGTGKYEQYF; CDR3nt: TGTGCCAGCAGCTTGGAGGGGACAGGGAAATACGAGCAGTACTTC
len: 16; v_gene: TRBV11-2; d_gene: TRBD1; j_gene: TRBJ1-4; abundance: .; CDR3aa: CASSSPGAGGNEKLFF; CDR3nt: TGTGCCAGCAGCTCCCCTGGGGCAGGGGGTAATGAAAAACTGTTTTTT
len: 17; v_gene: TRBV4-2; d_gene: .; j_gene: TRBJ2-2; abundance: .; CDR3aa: CASTEEGGASNTGELFF; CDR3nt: TGTGCCAGCACCGAAGAGGGGGGGGCCTCTAATACCGGGGAGCTGTTTTTT
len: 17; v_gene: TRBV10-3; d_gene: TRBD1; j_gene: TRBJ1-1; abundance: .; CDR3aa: CAINSDRGVRRNTEAFF; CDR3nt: TGTGCCATCAACTCGGACAGGGGAGTTAGGAGGAACACTGAAGCTTTCTTT
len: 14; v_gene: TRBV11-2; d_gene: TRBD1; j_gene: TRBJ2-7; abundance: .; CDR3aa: CASSLGQGAYEQYF; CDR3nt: TGTGCCAGCAGCTTAGGACAGGGGGCCTACGAGCAGTACTTC
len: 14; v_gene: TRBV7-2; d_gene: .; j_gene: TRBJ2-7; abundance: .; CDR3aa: CASSLGPRQYEQYF; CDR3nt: TGTGCCAGCAGCTTAGGCCCCAGGCAGTACGAGCAGTACTTC
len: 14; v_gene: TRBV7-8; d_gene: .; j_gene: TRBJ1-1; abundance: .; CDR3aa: CASSLRVPSAEAFF; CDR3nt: TGTGCCAGCAGCCTCAGGGTTCCGAGCGCTGAAGCTTTCTTT
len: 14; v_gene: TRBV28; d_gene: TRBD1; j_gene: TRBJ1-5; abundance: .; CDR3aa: CASSSGQGNQPQHF; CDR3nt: TGTGCCAGCAGTTCTGGACAGGGAAATCAGCCCCAGCATTTT
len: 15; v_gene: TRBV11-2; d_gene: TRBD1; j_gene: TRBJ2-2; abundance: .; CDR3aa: CASSLNQGDTGELFF; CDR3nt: TGTGCCAGCAGCCTCAACCAGGGGGACACCGGGGAGCTGTTTTTT
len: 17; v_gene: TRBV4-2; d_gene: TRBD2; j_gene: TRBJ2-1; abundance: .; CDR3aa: CASSQETSGNSYNEQFF; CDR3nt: TGTGCCAGCAGCCAAGAGACTAGCGGGAACTCCTACAATGAGCAGTTCTTC
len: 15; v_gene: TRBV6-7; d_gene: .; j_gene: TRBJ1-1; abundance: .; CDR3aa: CASSYSAGVNTEAFF; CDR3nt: TGTGCCAGCAGTTACTCAGCCGGTGTGAACACTGAAGCTTTCTTT
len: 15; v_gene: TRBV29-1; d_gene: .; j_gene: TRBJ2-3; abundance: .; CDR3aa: CSVEDRVSSTDTQYF; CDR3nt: TGCAGCGTTGAAGATCGGGTTTCTAGCACAGATACGCAGTATTTT
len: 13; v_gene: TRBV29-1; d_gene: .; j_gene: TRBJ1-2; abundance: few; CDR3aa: CSVEGVSDYGYTF; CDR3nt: TGCAGCGTCGAGGGGGTAAGCGACTATGGCTACACCTTC
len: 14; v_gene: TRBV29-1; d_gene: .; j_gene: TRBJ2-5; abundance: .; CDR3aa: CSVVAASYEETQYF; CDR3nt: TGCAGCGTTGTAGCAGCTTCTTACGAAGAGACCCAGTACTTC
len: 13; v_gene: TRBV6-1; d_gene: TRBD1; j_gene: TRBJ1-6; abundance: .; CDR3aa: CASRRTGNSPLHF; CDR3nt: TGTGCCAGCAGGCGGACAGGGAATTCACCCCTCCACTTT
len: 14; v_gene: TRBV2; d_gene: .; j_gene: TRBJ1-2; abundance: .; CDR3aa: CASSTRETNYGYTF; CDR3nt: TGTGCCAGCAGTACCCGGGAGACTAACTATGGCTACACCTTC
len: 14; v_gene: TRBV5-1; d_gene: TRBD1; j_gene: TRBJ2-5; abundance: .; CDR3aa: CASSSEGASETQYF; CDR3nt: TGCGCCAGCAGCTCAGAGGGGGCATCGGAGACCCAGTACTTC
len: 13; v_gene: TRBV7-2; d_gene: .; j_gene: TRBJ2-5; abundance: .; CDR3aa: CASSLARLETQYF; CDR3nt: TGTGCCAGCAGCTTAGCTCGTCTAGAGACCCAGTACTTC
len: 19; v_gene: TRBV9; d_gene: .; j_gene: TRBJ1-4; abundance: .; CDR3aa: CASSVNPRVGRAVNEKLFF; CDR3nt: TGTGCCAGCAGCGTCAACCCCCGCGTAGGGAGGGCAGTCAATGAAAAACTGTTTTTT
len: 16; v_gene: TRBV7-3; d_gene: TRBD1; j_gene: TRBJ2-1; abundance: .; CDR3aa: CASSLVGGTGVNEQFF; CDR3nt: TGTGCCAGCAGCCTGGTGGGGGGGACAGGGGTCAATGAGCAGTTCTTC
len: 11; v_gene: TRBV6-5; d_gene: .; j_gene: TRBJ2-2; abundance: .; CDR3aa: CASSSTGELFF; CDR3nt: TGTGCCAGCAGTTCGACCGGGGAGCTGTTTTTT
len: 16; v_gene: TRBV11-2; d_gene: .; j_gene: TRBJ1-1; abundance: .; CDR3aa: CASSLTRTGMNTEAFF; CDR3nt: TGTGCCAGCTCGCTGACGCGGACTGGCATGAACACTGAAGCTTTCTTT
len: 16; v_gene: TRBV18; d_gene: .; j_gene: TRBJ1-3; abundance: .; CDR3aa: CASSPTTGRGRNTIYF; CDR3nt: TGTGCCAGCTCACCAACTACAGGGAGAGGGAGAAACACCATATATTTT
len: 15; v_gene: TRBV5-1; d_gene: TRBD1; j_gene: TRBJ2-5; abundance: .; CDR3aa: CASSSGQGAKETQYF; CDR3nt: TGCGCCAGCAGCTCGGGACAGGGGGCGAAGGAGACCCAGTACTTC
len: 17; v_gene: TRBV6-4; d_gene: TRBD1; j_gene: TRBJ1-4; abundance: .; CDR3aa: CASSGDRGRGTNEKLFF; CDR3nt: TGTGCCAGCAGTGGCGACAGGGGGCGCGGAACTAATGAAAAACTGTTTTTT
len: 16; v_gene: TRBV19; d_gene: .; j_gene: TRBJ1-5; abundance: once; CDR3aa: CASGDFFGFEGQPQHF; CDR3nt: TGTGCCAGTGGGGATTTCTTCGGGTTTGAGGGTCAGCCCCAGCATTTT
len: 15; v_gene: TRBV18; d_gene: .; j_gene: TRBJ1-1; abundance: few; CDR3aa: CASSPRVDRNTEAFF; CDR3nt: TGTGCCAGCTCACCACGAGTTGACAGGAACACTGAAGCTTTCTTT
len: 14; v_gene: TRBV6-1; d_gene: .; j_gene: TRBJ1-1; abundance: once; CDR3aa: CASSEPGLISEAFF; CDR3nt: TGTGCCAGCAGTGAACCAGGACTGATCAGTGAAGCTTTCTTT
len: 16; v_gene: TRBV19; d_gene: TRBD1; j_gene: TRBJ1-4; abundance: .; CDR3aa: CASRPTGIPVSEKLFF; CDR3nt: TGTGCCAGTAGACCGACAGGGATCCCTGTGAGTGAAAAACTGTTTTTT
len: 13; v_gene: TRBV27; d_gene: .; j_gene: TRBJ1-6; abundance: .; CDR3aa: CASRLSYNSPLHF; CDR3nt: TGTGCCAGCCGACTCTCCTATAATTCACCCCTCCACTTT
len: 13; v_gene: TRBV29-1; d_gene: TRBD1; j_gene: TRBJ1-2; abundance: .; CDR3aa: CSAWDSTNYGYTF; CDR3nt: TGCAGCGCATGGGACAGTACTAACTATGGCTACACCTTC
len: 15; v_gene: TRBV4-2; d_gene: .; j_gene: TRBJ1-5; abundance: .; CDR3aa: CASSLGTGLDQPQHF; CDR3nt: TGTGCCAGCAGCCTCGGGACGGGACTCGATCAGCCCCAGCATTTT
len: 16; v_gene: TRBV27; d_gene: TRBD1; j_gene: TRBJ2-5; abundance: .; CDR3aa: CASRPIPGGGYETQYF; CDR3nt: TGTGCCAGCAGGCCGATCCCAGGGGGCGGTTACGAGACCCAGTACTTC
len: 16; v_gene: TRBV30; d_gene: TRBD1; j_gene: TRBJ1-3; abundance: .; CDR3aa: CAWSVLRTGAGNTIYF; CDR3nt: TGTGCCTGGAGTGTACTTAGGACAGGGGCTGGAAACACCATATATTTT